The clone carrying this T cell receptor beta chain was picked up a small number of times. The data were taken from a study of blood T cell repertoires in COVID-19. Across the whole study: Donors in the United States, Italy and Spain gave samples during acute or convalescent COVID-19. The cDNA or gDNA used as material had been derived from T cells, B-cell-depleted T cells, or PBMCs.

The CDR3 consists of 15 residues. CDR1 and CDR2 from the germline V gene are SGHAT and FQNNGV. Trimming cost V 2 bases and J 0 bases, with 8 bases left between them. In the authors' workflow: How many nucleated cells were present was estimated from reference gene primer amplification. The table came from immunoSEQ multiplex PCR; TCRdb's copy has only in-frame clones and leaves some out. V and J calls and clone size are as listed in that table; D and trimming were resolved from the DNA. The top ten hold 9.1% of the sample, which has approximately 80,000 clones, approximately 90% seen once. This TCR came from a human donor in a cohort sampled during active COVID-19. Sequenced sample: peripheral blood. This chain connects TRBV11-2 to TRBJ2-1; no clear D. The CDR3 nucleotides are TGTGCCAGCAGCTTAACCGGTAGCTCCTACAATGAGCAGTTCTTC. Its protein product is CASSLTGSSYNEQFF. The full variable domain, in which reference TRBV11-2 and TRBJ2-1 provide the parts outside the CDR3, is EAGVAQSPRYKIIEKRQSVAFWCNPISGHATLYWYQQILGQGPKLLIQFQNNGVVDDSQLPKDRFSAERLKGVDSTLKIQPAKLEDSAVYLCASSLTGSSYNEQFFGPGTRLTVL.